One sample yielded the 15 T cell receptor beta chains listed below, sequenced in a study of regulatory T cells in long-lasting Graves disease. The time point here: persistent/refractory GD, antithyroid drugs over 5 years with positive TRAb. From PBMCs, RNA was extracted and then used to make the TCR library. According to the study, TCR beta libraries were built with iRepertoire HTBI primers and CDR3-region Arm-PCR. TCRdb reprocessed the multiplex PCR reads via MiXCR and lists one record per CDR3 protein. The sample has some 430,000 distinct CDR3 sequences; 20% to 25% are singletons. This sample comprised peripheral blood mononuclear cells (PBMCs), obtained when the disease was refractory, from a patient treated with antithyroid drugs. The source is a female donor with Graves disease.

This clonotype was counted only a few times. This chain joins TRBV7-2 and TRBJ1-3, with D possibly being TRBD1 (5 bases). Looked up from germline, CDR1 is SGHTA and CDR2 is FQGNSA. Between the trimmed V and J ends, which lost 0 bases and 0 bases, there was a span of 12 bases. This CDR3 spans 17 amino acids. In DNA, the CDR3 is TGTGCCAGCAGCTTAGCCTTCGGGGCTTCCTCTGGAAACACCATATATTTT. It is translated as CASSLAFGASSGNTIYF.

This clonotype was counted many times. The rearrangement joins TRBV11-2 to TRBJ2-7, with D possibly TRBD1 on 6 matching bases. The germline V and J ends were trimmed by 5 bases and 5 bases, with 10 bases remaining between them. The V gene's germline CDR1 is SGHAT and CDR2 FQNNGV. The CDR3 has 12 amino acids. The CDR3 nucleotides read TGTGCCAGCAGCCACGGACAGAACGAGCAGTACTTC. This sequence encodes CASSHGQNEQYF.

This clonotype was seen a few times. A much more abundant neighbour one base away suggests this may be a read error. The rearrangement joins TRBV11-1 to TRBJ2-4; perhaps TRBD1 as D (6 bases). Germline CDR1 and CDR2: SGHAT and FQDESV (reference sequence). V gave up 5 bases and J gave up 14 bases, with 19 bases separating them. CDR3 length: 13 amino acids. CDR3 protein: CASSPGLYGQKYF. The DNA for the CDR3 is TGTGCCAGCAGCCCTGGCCTCTACGGACAGAAGTACTTC.

The chain carries TRBV20-1 and TRBJ1-6, with D tentatively TRBD1 (6 bases). Per germline, CDR1 DFQATT and CDR2 SNEGSKA (reference sequence). V shed 5 bases and J shed 0 bases, with 23 bases lying between them. The CDR3 is made up of 19 amino acids. The CDR3 DNA follows: TGCAGTGCTGGGGACTCCGGACAGCGGATGAGCTCCTATAATTCACCCCTCCACTTT. It specifies CSAGDSGQRMSSYNSPLHF.

This clonotype was counted between two and nine times. In DNA, the CDR3 is TGTGCCAGCAGTGTGGTAGCGGGAACAGATACGCAGTATTTT. As protein: CASSVVAGTDTQYF. V usage is TRBV25-1 and J usage is TRBJ2-3, with 8 bases aligning to TRBD2. Per germline, CDR1 MGHDK and CDR2 SYGVNS. The V and J ends lost 4 bases and 3 bases, in that order; junction bases with no gene match: 3. The CDR3 is 14 residues long.

This clonotype was recorded a few times. This chain connects TRBV6-2 or TRBV6-3 to TRBJ1-1; D remains unclear. Germline V CDR1 and CDR2: MNHEY, SVGEGT. Trimming shortened V by 0 bases and J by 4 bases, and 12 bases separated the two germline ends. The CDR3 consists of 15 residues. For the CDR3, the DNA is TGTGCCAGCAGTTACTCGGGCTGGGTCAGCACTGAAGCTTTCTTT. It encodes CASSYSGWVSTEAFF.

This chain joins TRBV10-3 and TRBJ1-6; D might be TRBD1 (5 bases). The CDR3 is made up of 12 amino acids. CDR1 and CDR2 from the germline V gene are ENHRY and SYGVKD. V was trimmed by 2 bases and J by 9 bases, leaving 5 bases between them. CDR3 in DNA: TGTGCCATCAGTGAGGGGGGTTCACCCCTCCACTTT. Residues: CAISEGGSPLHF.

J is TRBJ1-5 and V is TRBV20-1; no clear D. The CDR3 is made up of 13 amino acids. CDR1 is DFQATT, CDR2 SNEGSKA, per germline (reference sequence). The V end lost 3 bases, the J end lost 3 bases, and 9 bases lay between the germline ends. The CDR3 DNA reads TGCAGTGCTAGTGAGCAGGTCAATCAGCCCCAGCATTTT. Its translation is CSASEQVNQPQHF.

In this sample, this clonotype turned up a few times. The gene calls are TRBV18 and TRBJ2-5, with 8 nucleotides matching TRBD1. J gave up 5 bases and V 4 bases, and 6 bases lay outside the gene matches. Germline V gene data show CDR1 as KGHSH and CDR2 as LQKENI. This CDR3 spans 14 amino acids. CDR3: CASSLAGGSETQYF. In nucleotides, the CDR3 is TGTGCCAGCTCACTCGCAGGGGGCTCCGAGACCCAGTACTTC.

The rearrangement joins TRBV5-1 to TRBJ2-5, with D tentatively TRBD1 or TRBD2 (6 bases each). Trimming left V 0 bases short and J 4 bases short, with 13 bases between. Germline V gene lookup returns CDR1 SGHRS and CDR2 YFSETQ. This CDR3 comprises 15 residues. The CDR3 sequence: CASSLGVQGGETQYF. The CDR3 DNA reads as TGCGCCAGCAGCTTGGGAGTACAGGGAGGAGAGACCCAGTACTTC.

This clonotype was observed at least ten times. The rearrangement joins TRBV12-3 or TRBV12-4 to TRBJ2-5, with a weak D call TRBD1 (5 bases). Deletions cut 2 bases from V and 1 base from J, with 17 bases between. This CDR3 has 17 residues. The CDR3: CASSLWSAGPLQETQYF. In DNA, the CDR3 is TGTGCCAGCAGTTTATGGTCGGCAGGGCCCCTCCAAGAGACCCAGTACTTC.

This clonotype was seen at least ten times. J is TRBJ2-2 and V is TRBV2; 7 bases are a match to TRBD2. The CDR3 has 16 amino acids. With 4 bases clipped from V and 1 base from J, the junction kept 6 bases outside the gene matches. The V gene's germline CDR1 is SNHLY and CDR2 FYNNEI. The CDR3 here is CASSAEAGKNTGELFF. As DNA, the CDR3 is TGTGCCAGCAGTGCCGAAGCGGGGAAGAACACCGGGGAGCTGTTTTTT.

At least ten counts were recorded for this clonotype. The V call is TRBV7-2, the J call TRBJ2-5; D is perhaps TRBD1 or TRBD2 (5 bases each). CDR3 length equals 15 residues. Deletions cut 1 base from V and 4 bases from J, with 13 bases between. Germline CDR1 reads SGHTA; CDR2 reads FQGNSA. The DNA of the CDR3 is TGTGCCAGCAGCTTAGGGGGGAGAGGAGCAGAGACCCAGTACTTC. Translated: CASSLGGRGAETQYF.

The chain is built from TRBV20-1 and TRBJ1-5; the D gene is possibly TRBD1 (5 bases). With 6 bases removed from V and 0 bases from J, the gap between germline ends came to 9 bases. Germline V gives CDR1 DFQATT, CDR2 SNEGSKA (reference sequence). The CDR3 totals 13 residues. CDR3 nucleotide sequence: TGCAGTGCGGAGGGGAATAGCAATCAGCCCCAGCATTTT. Its protein is CSAEGNSNQPQHF.

This clonotype showed up just once. A much larger clone lies a single base off, so this may be a read error. The rearrangement joins TRBV6-1 to TRBJ2-7, with TRBD1 as a possible D gene (5 bases). The CDR3 extends over 13 amino acids. Germline values: CDR1 MNHNS, CDR2 SASEGT. The CDR3 DNA reads TGTGCCAGCAGTACCGACAGATCCTACGAGCGGTACTTC. Its translation: CASSTDRSYERYF.